Below, one T cell receptor (beta chain) is given with its context. Its specificity is unknown. Sequencing used immunoSEQ multiplex PCR; TCRdb keeps in-frame clones, though not all of them. The sample yields about 150,000 clones, around 90% seen once. Trimming shortened V by 1 base and J by 0 bases, and 7 bases separated the two germline ends. Germline values: CDR1 MNHNS, CDR2 SASEGT. This CDR3 region has 14 residues. The sample originates from a study of T cell responses to AZD1222 COVID-19 vaccine. Notes on the study in general: The breadth and depth of Spike-specific TCRs increased once two AZD1222 doses had been given. Distributed over spike, vaccine-associated CD4 TCRs predominated at 160-218 and 743-854. Clonal diversity may have been underestimated, and the donors were mostly white British, with more females than males.

The chain links TRBV6-1 to TRBJ2-7; D might be TRBD2 (5 bases). The material was peripheral blood, obtained 28 days after the second AZD1222 dose. This clonotype was sampled from an adult who received the AZD1222 COVID-19 vaccine. The CDR3 DNA reads as TGTGCCAGCAGTGAAGGGACTCTCTCCTACGAGCAGTACTTC. Translated, it gives CASSEGTLSYEQYF.